This passage covers 17 T cell receptor beta chains from one sample sequenced in a study of blood T cell repertoires in COVID-19. Only in-frame clones appear in the TCRdb table, and some are missing; sequencing was by immunoSEQ multiplex PCR. The sample has 120,000 to 150,000 clones; approximately 80% are singletons. The sequencing sample was made of peripheral blood. The origin of the receptors is a human donor in a cohort sampled during active COVID-19.

The chain links TRBV5-1 to TRBJ1-1; 7 positions match TRBD1. CDR1 SGHRS and CDR2 YFSETQ come from the germline V gene. The CDR3 spans 16 residues. With V trimmed by 4 bases and J by 1 base, 10 bases remained unmatched. CDR3 residues: CASSVDTGAPNTEAFF. CDR3 in DNA: TGCGCCAGCAGCGTAGACACAGGGGCCCCGAACACTGAAGCTTTCTTT.

Comments on this clone: Possible read error: a much larger clone is one base away. This chain links TRBV6-2 or TRBV6-3 with TRBJ2-3; the D is unclear. The CDR3 length is 13 residues. Per germline, CDR1 MNHEY and CDR2 SVGEGT. CDR3 nucleotide sequence: TGTGCCAGCAGCCCCTGGGCTGCAGATATGCAGTATTTT. As protein: CASSPWAADMQYF.

Comments on this clone: Within the sample, other DNA sequences also encode this same CDR3. This chain connects TRBV5-1 to TRBJ1-2, with 8 bases lining up with TRBD1. Trimming removed 0 bases from V and 2 bases from J; junction bases left unmatched: 0. This CDR3 comprises 14 residues. Germline V gives CDR1 SGHRS, CDR2 YFSETQ. The chain's CDR3 is CASSLGQGNYGYTF. The CDR3, as DNA: TGCGCCAGCAGCTTGGGACAGGGGAACTATGGCTACACCTTC.

J is TRBJ2-1 and V is TRBV7-3; D is possibly TRBD1 (6 bases). The V end lost 4 bases, the J end lost 6 bases, and 16 bases lay between the germline ends. CDR1 SGHTA and CDR2 FQGTGA come from the germline V gene. There are 15 residues in the CDR3. Written as DNA, the CDR3 is TGTGCCAGCAGCTCCCGACAGGTGTTGATCAATGAGCAGTTCTTC. Translated: CASSSRQVLINEQFF.

The chain employs TRBV14 and TRBJ1-1; maybe TRBD1 (5 bases). Germline V lookup: CDR1 SGHDN, CDR2 FVKESK. Trimming took off 1 base at V and 4 bases at J, with 13 bases between the two ends. This CDR3 is built from 15 residues. CDR3 in amino acids: CASSQAMGPSTEAFF. The CDR3 bases are TGTGCCAGCAGCCAAGCAATGGGGCCGAGCACTGAAGCTTTCTTT.

The chain couples TRBV10-3 to TRBJ1-1, with no clear D. The CDR3 has 13 residues. The V gene's germline CDR1 is ENHRY and CDR2 SYGVKD. Trimming took off 2 bases at V and 11 bases at J, with 15 bases between the two ends. The CDR3 DNA is TGTGCCATCAGTGAGCCAGCCTCGTCGGGTGCTTTCTTT. Amino acid sequence: CAISEPASSGAFF.

As DNA, the CDR3 is TGTGCCACCAGCAGGACAGCCACTAATTCACCCCTCCACTTT. Protein sequence: CATSRTATNSPLHF. The rearrangement links TRBV15 to TRBJ1-6, with D perhaps TRBD1 (5 bases). Per germline, CDR1 LNHNV and CDR2 YYDKDF (reference sequence). Trimming removed 3 bases at V and 6 bases at J, with 9 bases between. The CDR3 sequence is 14 residues long.

The chain recombines TRBV30 with TRBJ2-5; 11 bases map to TRBD2. Per the germline V gene, CDR1 is GTSNPN and CDR2 is SVGIG (reference sequence). The CDR3 is 14 amino acids. Losses at the gene ends were 5 bases for V and 1 base for J; bases not matched to a gene: 3. CDR3 nucleotide sequence: TGTGCCTGGGGACTAGCGGGCCCCCAAGAGACCCAGTACTTC. This gives the protein CAWGLAGPQETQYF. Full variable domain (remainder filled in from reference TRBV30 and TRBJ2-5): SQTIHQWPATLVQPVGSPLSLECTVEGTSNPNLYWYRQAAGRGLQLLFYSVGIGQISSEVPQNLSASRPQDRQFILSSKKLLLSDSGFYLCAWGLAGPQETQYFGPGTRLLVL.

The V and J genes are TRBV6-2 or TRBV6-3 and TRBJ1-5, with 8 bases that match TRBD1. V lost 6 bases, J lost 7 bases, and 11 bases stayed unmatched. This CDR3 region has 15 residues. Germline V CDR1 and CDR2: MNHEY, SVGEGT. CDR3 amino acids: CASSPRTGQSQPQHF. The DNA of the CDR3 is TGTGCCAGCAGCCCCAGGACAGGGCAAAGCCAGCCCCAGCATTTT.

This sequence joins TRBV7-6 and TRBJ2-7, with 8 bases fitting TRBD1. V was pared by 5 bases and J by 7 bases, with 16 bases of the junction left unmatched. The length of the CDR3 is 16 residues. From germline, CDR1 is SGHVS and CDR2 FNYEAQ. The CDR3 reads CASSAQLGTGNGEQYF. The DNA of the CDR3 is TGTGCCAGCAGCGCCCAGTTAGGGACAGGTAATGGAGAGCAGTACTTC.

The table lists this clone with a few counts. The chain recombines TRBV18 with TRBJ2-3, with TRBD1 matching over 8 bases. Germline V lookup: CDR1 KGHSH, CDR2 LQKENI. The V segment lost 3 bases and the J segment 4 bases; nucleotides outside the gene matches: 6. The length of the CDR3 is 15 residues. The CDR3 loop reads CASSPSGTGSDTQYF. The CDR3 bases are TGTGCCAGCTCACCGTCCGGGACAGGCTCAGATACGCAGTATTTT.

The chain recombines TRBV30 with TRBJ1-4, with D uncertain. The CDR3 sequence is 15 residues long. CDR1 and CDR2 from the germline V gene are GTSNPN and SVGIG (reference sequence). Trimming stripped 2 bases from V and 0 bases from J, with 10 bases between. CDR3: CAWSLETATNEKLFF. CDR3 nucleotide sequence: TGTGCCTGGAGTTTGGAGACCGCAACTAATGAAAAACTGTTTTTT. Filled out from reference TRBV30 and TRBJ1-4, the complete variable domain reads SQTIHQWPATLVQPVGSPLSLECTVEGTSNPNLYWYRQAAGRGLQLLFYSVGIGQISSEVPQNLSASRPQDRQFILSSKKLLLSDSGFYLCAWSLETATNEKLFFGSGTQLSVL.

The gene calls are TRBV7-9 and TRBJ2-2; D perhaps matches TRBD1 (6 bases). CDR1 and CDR2 from the germline V gene are SEHNR and FQNEAQ (reference sequence). V lost 4 bases and J lost 3, with 9 bases in between. This CDR3 contains 14 residues. CDR3 bases: TGTGCCAGCAGCTCCAACAGGGACACCGGGGAGCTGTTTTTT. Translating it yields CASSSNRDTGELFF. Complete variable domain (other parts from reference TRBV7-9 and TRBJ2-2): DTGVSQNPRHKITKRGQNVTFRCDPISEHNRLYWYRQTLGQGPEFLTYFQNEAQLEKSRLLSDRFSAERPKGSFSTLEIQRTEQGDSAMYLCASSSNRDTGELFFGEGSRLTVL.

V and J are TRBV6-1 and TRBJ1-5, with 8 bases matching TRBD1. The CDR3 is made up of 14 amino acids. The germline gives CDR1 MNHNS, CDR2 SASEGT. V dropped 3 bases and J dropped 5; count of bases not matched to a gene: 3. CDR3 region: CASSETGDDQPQHF. For the CDR3, the DNA is TGTGCCAGCAGTGAGACAGGGGATGATCAGCCCCAGCATTTT.

V and J are TRBV2 and TRBJ2-7; maybe TRBD2 (6 bases). CDR3 size: 12 residues. Germline CDR1 SNHLY, CDR2 FYNNEI. The ends were cut back, 6 bases at V and 0 bases at J, with 6 bases in the middle. CDR3 loop: CASRDYSYEQYF. In nucleotides, the CDR3 is TGTGCCAGCAGGGACTACTCCTACGAGCAGTACTTC.

CDR3 nucleotides: TGCGCCAGCAGTGAGACGGTAATGAACACTGAAGCTTTCTTT. It is translated as CASSETVMNTEAFF. This chain connects TRBV10-2 to TRBJ1-1; D not resolved. In germline, CDR1 is WSHSY, CDR2 SAAADI. V was clipped by 2 bases and J by 0 bases, with 7 bases between them. The length of the CDR3 is 14 residues.

This chain uses TRBV6-5 with TRBJ2-1, with unresolved D. V was cut by 0 bases and J by 6 bases, with 6 bases left in between. The CDR3 covers 13 residues. From germline, CDR1 is MNHEY and CDR2 SVGAGI. The CDR3 loop reads CASSYSRTNEQFF. The DNA for the CDR3 is TGTGCCAGCAGTTACTCGAGAACCAATGAGCAGTTCTTC.